This T cell receptor beta chain originates from a study of shared clonotypes between healthy human individuals. Findings and limits, study-wide: A handful of donors had 5% to 6.5% of their naive CD4 clonotypes in common.

As for this clone: Its specificity is unknown.

Genomic DNA of each subset was evenly split across several immunoSEQ plates. About 200 ng DNA, around 30,000 T cell genomes, went into each sorted-subset replicate PCR. Libraries were prepared by immunoSEQ multiplex PCR; TCRdb keeps only in-frame clonotypes and omits some of them. The sample has a few million clones; around 93% are singletons. V shed 1 base and J shed 3 bases, with 13 bases lying between them. Looked up from germline, CDR1 is SGHAT and CDR2 is FQNNGV. The CDR3 has 16 residues. The naive CD8 fraction comprised CD45RO-negative cells positively selected for CCR7 and excluded terminally differentiated effector memory CD45RA+ cells.

Sample: naive CD8+ T cells from PBMCs. The chain uses TRBV11-2 and TRBJ2-1; maybe TRBD2 (6 bases). This TCR derives from a man aged 18 to 30 in good health. Some clones in this sample may be carry-over from other donors' samples. The CDR3 loop is CASSLGTTTFYNEQFF. The CDR3 bases are TGTGCCAGCAGCTTAGGGACTACAACCTTCTACAATGAGCAGTTCTTC.